The 18 T cell receptor beta chains listed next were all sequenced from one sample in a study of blood T cell repertoires in COVID-19. Data came from immunoSEQ multiplex PCR; TCRdb stores just in-frame clones and leaves some out. The sample consists of about 140,000 clones, roughly 84% of them appearing once. Input material: peripheral blood. These receptors came from a man between 60 and 75 years old with active or convalescent COVID-19.

The chain has TRBV10-3 and TRBJ1-6, with D perhaps matching TRBD1 (5 bases). With 6 bases removed from V and 0 bases from J, the gap between germline ends came to 12 bases. The CDR3 spans 16 residues. From germline, CDR1 is ENHRY and CDR2 SYGVKD. The CDR3 loop is CAISFDSLSYNSPLHF. The CDR3 DNA reads as TGTGCCATCAGCTTCGACAGCCTCTCCTATAATTCACCCCTCCACTTT.

This clone was seen just once. The chain employs TRBV30 and TRBJ1-3; D remains unclear. In germline, CDR1 is GTSNPN, CDR2 SVGIG (reference sequence). This CDR3 is 14 amino acids long. V shed 3 bases and J shed 0 bases, with 9 bases lying between them. For the CDR3, the DNA is TGTGCCTGGAGCCCCTGGAGCTCTGGAAACACCATATATTTT. This translates into CAWSPWSSGNTIYF.

This rearrangement joins TRBV7-9 to TRBJ2-5, with 7 bases lining up with TRBD1. This CDR3 comprises 16 residues. CDR1 is SEHNR and CDR2 is FQNEAQ in the germline V gene (reference sequence). V dropped 5 bases and J dropped 1; count of bases not matched to a gene: 10. CDR3: CASSQPPGQSQETQYF. The CDR3 DNA reads as TGTGCCAGCAGCCAGCCCCCGGGACAGAGCCAAGAGACCCAGTACTTC.

This clone has a handful of counts. CDR3 DNA: TGTGCCAGCAGTCGGACAGCCTACTATGGCTACACCTTC. Its protein product is CASSRTAYYGYTF. The chain links TRBV27 to TRBJ1-2, with D possibly being TRBD1 (6 bases). The CDR3 covers 13 residues. V lost 5 bases to trimming and J lost 3 bases, with 10 bases between them. The germline CDR1 and CDR2 sequences are MNHEY and SMNVEV (reference sequence).

The CDR3 DNA reads as TGTGCCACCAGTGACCGAATGGACAAGAAAGAGACCCAGTACTTC. Its translation: CATSDRMDKKETQYF. This chain uses TRBV24-1 with TRBJ2-5, with a possible D match to TRBD1 (5 bases). This CDR3 spans 15 amino acids. Germline-derived CDR1 and CDR2 are KGHDR and SFDVKD. Trimming took off 4 bases at V and 3 bases at J, with 14 bases between the two ends.

The V gene is TRBV19, the J gene TRBJ2-1; 8 bases agree with TRBD1. This CDR3 is built from 14 residues. The V and J ends lost 7 bases and 3 bases, in that order; junction bases with no gene match: 5. CDR1 and CDR2 from the germline V gene are LNHDA and SQIVND (reference sequence). The CDR3 DNA is TGTGCCAGTATCCGTGGACAGGGCTACAATGAGCAGTTCTTC. As protein: CASIRGQGYNEQFF.

This clone was seen only a few times. The rearrangement joins TRBV11-2 to TRBJ1-5; 7 nucleotides line up with TRBD1. The CDR3 has 17 amino acids. CDR1 is SGHAT, CDR2 FQNNGV, per germline. V lost 5 bases, J lost 0 bases, and 10 bases stayed unmatched. The CDR3 DNA reads as TGTGCCAGCAGCCTCGACGCGACAGGGTATAGCAATCAGCCCCAGCATTTT. Translation gives CASSLDATGYSNQPQHF.

CDR3 amino acids: CASSILPTGSSQPQHF. The CDR3 region has the DNA TGTGCCAGTAGTATTTTGCCAACAGGGTCTAGCCAGCCCCAGCATTTT. V usage is TRBV19 and J usage is TRBJ1-5; a possible D gene is TRBD1 (6 bases). Looked up from germline, CDR1 is LNHDA and CDR2 is SQIVND (reference sequence). This CDR3 is 16 amino acids long. V dropped 3 bases and J dropped 7 bases, with 19 bases sitting between them.

This clone has just one count. The chain is built from TRBV4-3 and TRBJ2-7; D unresolved. The CDR3 has 14 residues. Trimming pared 0 bases from V and 0 bases from J, leaving 6 bases between. CDR1 is LGHNA, CDR2 YSLEER, per germline. The CDR3 protein is CASSQDSYSYEQYV. CDR3 bases: TGCGCCAGCAGCCAAGACAGTTACTCCTACGAGCAGTACGTC.

The gene calls are TRBV19 and TRBJ1-5; TRBD1 matches at 7 bases. Germline V gene data show CDR1 as LNHDA and CDR2 as SQIVND (reference sequence). J lost 0 bases, V lost 8 bases, and 7 bases had no gene match. This CDR3 has 15 amino acids. The CDR3 DNA is TGTGCCAGTCGAACAGGGGACATTAGCAATCAGCCCCAGCATTTT. Protein: CASRTGDISNQPQHF.

The rearrangement links TRBV4-1 to TRBJ2-3, with 8 bases aligning to TRBD1. V lost 3 bases and J lost 2; bases outside the gene matches: 7. This CDR3 region has 16 residues. Germline V gives CDR1 MGHRA, CDR2 YSYEKL. In DNA form, the CDR3 reads TGCGCCAGCAGCCAGGGTCCGGGACAGGACACAGATACGCAGTATTTT. Protein: CASSQGPGQDTDTQYF.

V gene TRBV7-8 combines with J gene TRBJ2-3; TRBD1 might be the D (6 bases). The CDR3 has 16 residues. CDR1 and CDR2 (germline): SGHVS, FQNEAQ. With 1 base removed from V and 6 bases from J, the gap between germline ends came to 17 bases. CDR3 residues: CASSLGGRPRADTQYF. CDR3 DNA sequence: TGTGCCAGCAGCTTAGGGGGGCGGCCAAGGGCGGATACGCAGTATTTT.

This chain joins TRBV18 and TRBJ1-1; 7 positions agree with TRBD1. This CDR3 region has 15 residues. V lost 5 bases and J lost 1; bases outside the gene matches: 7. The germline CDR1 and CDR2 sequences are KGHSH and LQKENI. The CDR3 region has the DNA TGTGCCAGCTCAGGTTATGGGACAGCGAACACTGAAGCTTTCTTT. It yields the protein CASSGYGTANTEAFF.

This clone was recorded many times. The chain links TRBV29-1 to TRBJ1-2; D might be TRBD1 (5 bases). Trimming removed 6 bases at V and 0 bases at J, with 11 bases between. Germline CDR1 SQVTM, CDR2 ANQGSEA. The CDR3 contains 13 residues. CDR3 region: CSVPDSPNYGYTF. As DNA, the CDR3 is TGCAGCGTGCCAGACAGCCCTAACTATGGCTACACCTTC.

This chain uses TRBV19 with TRBJ1-5, with 10 bases identical to TRBD1. The CDR3 length is 15 residues. CDR1 LNHDA and CDR2 SQIVND come from the germline V gene (reference sequence). V was pared by 3 bases and J by 6 bases, with 5 bases of the junction left unmatched. This CDR3 is CASSMGTGVPQPQHF. CDR3 DNA: TGTGCCAGTAGTATGGGGACAGGGGTGCCTCAGCCCCAGCATTTT.

The rearrangement joins TRBV4-3 to TRBJ1-1; weak D call: TRBD1 (6 bases). Germline V gene data show CDR1 as LGHNA and CDR2 as YSLEER. This CDR3 has 15 residues. V was trimmed by 1 base and J by 2 bases, leaving 11 bases between them. The CDR3 DNA reads TGCGCCAGCAGCCAAGGGGGGCATAGTAACACTGAAGCTTTCTTT. It encodes CASSQGGHSNTEAFF.

This chain links TRBV19 with TRBJ1-2, with 9 bases fitting TRBD1. Germline CDR1 is LNHDA and CDR2 is SQIVND (reference sequence). The ends lost 6 bases at V and 5 bases at J; junction bases unmatched: 10. The CDR3 has 15 residues. CDR3 nucleotides: TGTGCCAGTAGGGTCAGCCCACAGGGGGCTTATGGCTACACCTTC. It codes for CASRVSPQGAYGYTF.

The V and J genes are TRBV4-3 and TRBJ2-3, with 7 bases aligning to TRBD2. The CDR3 loop spans 15 amino acids. Germline V gene sequence: CDR1 LGHNA, CDR2 YSLEER. Trimming at V came to 2 bases and at J to 1 base, leaving 3 bases not matched to a gene. The CDR3: CASSQQGGRTDTQYF. The CDR3 DNA reads as TGCGCCAGCAGCCAACAGGGAGGGCGCACAGATACGCAGTATTTT.